This T cell receptor beta chain was found in a study of regulatory T cells in long-lasting Graves disease. Findings and limits, study-wide: Those with persistent Graves' had less TCR diversity than newly diagnosed patients.

The time point here: newly diagnosed GD, antithyroid drugs for less than 3 months. After RNA was extracted from PBMCs, the TCR library was made from it. Arm-PCR of CDR3 regions with iRepertoire HTBI primers generated TCR beta libraries. TCRdb re-analysed the multiplex PCR reads in MiXCR, keeping a single row per CDR3 protein. Of some 500,000 distinct CDR3 sequences in the sample, about 16% were seen once. This CDR3 spans 15 amino acids. Germline CDR1 ENHRY, CDR2 SYGVKD. V dropped 0 bases and J dropped 3 bases, with 9 bases sitting between them. This clonotype has a count of ten or more. Its antigen is currently unknown. This sample was also put to use in a study of T cells in Graves' hyperthyroidism and ophthalmopathy.

This chain links TRBV10-3 with TRBJ1-5; D might be TRBD1 (5 bases). The sequence came from a woman aged 35-65 years with Graves disease. This material consisted of peripheral blood mononuclear cells (PBMCs), taken at new diagnosis, from a patient treated with antithyroid drugs. CDR3 protein: CAISESTGTNQPQHF. As DNA, the CDR3 is TGTGCCATCAGTGAGTCGACGGGGACCAATCAGCCCCAGCATTTT.